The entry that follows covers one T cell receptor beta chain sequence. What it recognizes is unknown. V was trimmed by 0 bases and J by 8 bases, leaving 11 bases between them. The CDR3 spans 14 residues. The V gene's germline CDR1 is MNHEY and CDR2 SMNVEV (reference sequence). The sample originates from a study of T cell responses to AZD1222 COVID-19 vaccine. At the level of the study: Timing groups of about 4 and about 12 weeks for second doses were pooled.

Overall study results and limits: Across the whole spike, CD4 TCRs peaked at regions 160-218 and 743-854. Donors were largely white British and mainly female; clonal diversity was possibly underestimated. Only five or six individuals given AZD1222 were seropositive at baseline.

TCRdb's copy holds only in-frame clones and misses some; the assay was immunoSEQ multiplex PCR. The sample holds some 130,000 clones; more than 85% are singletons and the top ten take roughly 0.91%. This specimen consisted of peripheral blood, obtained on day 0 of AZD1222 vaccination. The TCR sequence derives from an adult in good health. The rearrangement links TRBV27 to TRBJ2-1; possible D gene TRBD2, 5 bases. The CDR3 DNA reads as TGTGCCAGCAGTTTATCCTCGGGGAGCGATGAGCAGTTCTTC. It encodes CASSLSSGSDEQFF.